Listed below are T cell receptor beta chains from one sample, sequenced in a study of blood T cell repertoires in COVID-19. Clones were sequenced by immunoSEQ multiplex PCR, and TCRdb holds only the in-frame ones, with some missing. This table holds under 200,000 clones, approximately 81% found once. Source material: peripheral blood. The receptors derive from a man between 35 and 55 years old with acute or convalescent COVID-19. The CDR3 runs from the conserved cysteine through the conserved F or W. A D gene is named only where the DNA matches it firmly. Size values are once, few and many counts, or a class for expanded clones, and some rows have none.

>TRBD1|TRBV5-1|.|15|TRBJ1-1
TGCGCCAGCAGCTTTTCCGGACAGGGGTATACTGAAGCTTTCTTT
CASSFSGQGYTEAFF
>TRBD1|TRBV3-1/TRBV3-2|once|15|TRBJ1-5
TGTGCCAGCAGCCAAGGTCGAGGGGGCTTTCAGCCCCAGCATTTT
CASSQGRGGFQPQHF
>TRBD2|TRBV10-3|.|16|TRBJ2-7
TGTGCCATCAGTGTCCGGACTAGCGGGGGGAACAACGAGCAGTACTTC
CAISVRTSGGNNEQYF
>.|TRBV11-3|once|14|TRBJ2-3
TGTGCCAGCAGCGAAGGGGCCGTCTCAGATACGCAGTATTTT
CASSEGAVSDTQYF
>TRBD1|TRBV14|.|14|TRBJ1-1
TGTGCCAGCAGCCGGGACAGTTACGACACTGAAGCTTTCTTT
CASSRDSYDTEAFF
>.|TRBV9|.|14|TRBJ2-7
TGTGCCAGCAGTGAAGACAGGATCTCCTACGAGCAGTACTTC
CASSEDRISYEQYF
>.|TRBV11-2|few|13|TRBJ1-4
TGTGCCAGCAGCTTAGACCCCCGGGGTCAACTGTTTTTT
CASSLDPRGQLFF
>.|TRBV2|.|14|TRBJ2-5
TGTGCCAGCAGTGACGGTGCGGTCCAAGAGACCCAGTACTTC
CASSDGAVQETQYF
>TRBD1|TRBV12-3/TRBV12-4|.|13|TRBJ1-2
TGTGCCAGCAGCCCGGGACAGAGGGGTGGCTACACCTTC
CASSPGQRGGYTF
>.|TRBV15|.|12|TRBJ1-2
TGTGCCACCAGCCGCAGGGATTATGGCTACACCTTC
CATSRRDYGYTF
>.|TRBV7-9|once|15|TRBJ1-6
TGTGCCAGCAGCCCCGCCGGGCAGGGTAATTCACCCCTCCACTTT
CASSPAGQGNSPLHF
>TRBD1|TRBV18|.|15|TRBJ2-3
TGTGCCAGCTCACCCCCCGGGACAGTTGGAGATACGCAGTATTTT
CASSPPGTVGDTQYF
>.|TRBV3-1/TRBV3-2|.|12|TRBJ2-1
TGTGCCAGCACCTCAACTATAAGGGAGCAGTTCTTC
CASTSTIREQFF
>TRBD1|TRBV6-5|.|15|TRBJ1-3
TGTGCCAGCGGACGACAGGGGAACTCTGGAAACACCATATATTTT
CASGRQGNSGNTIYF
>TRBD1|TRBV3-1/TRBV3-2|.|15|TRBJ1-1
TGTGCCAGCAGCACCGGAACGGGACAGAGGGCTGAAGCTTTCTTT
CASSTGTGQRAEAFF
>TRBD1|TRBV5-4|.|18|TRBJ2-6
TGTGCCAGCAGTGGAAGAGTCAGGGGGCGGGCTGGGGCCAACGTCCTGACTTTC
CASSGRVRGRAGANVLTF
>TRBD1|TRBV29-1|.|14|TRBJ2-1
TGCAGCGGCAACGGACAGGGGTCCTACAATGAGCAGTTCTTC
CSGNGQGSYNEQFF
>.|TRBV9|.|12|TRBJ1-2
TGTGCCAGCAGCCCTAGGGGGGGTGGCTACACCTTC
CASSPRGGGYTF
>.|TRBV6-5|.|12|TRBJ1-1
TGTGCCAGCAGTTACAGCGGCGCTGAAGCTTTCTTT
CASSYSGAEAFF
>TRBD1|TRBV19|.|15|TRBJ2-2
TGTGCCAGTAGTACACAGGGGGCTGGGACCGGGGAGCTGTTTTTT
CASSTQGAGTGELFF
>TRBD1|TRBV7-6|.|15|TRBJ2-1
TGTGCCAGCAGCTTCGACAGGGGAAATCTGAATGAGCAGTTCTTC
CASSFDRGNLNEQFF
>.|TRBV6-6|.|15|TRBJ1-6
TGTGCCAGCAGTCCCGGGCGGACTTATAATTCACCCCTCCACTTT
CASSPGRTYNSPLHF
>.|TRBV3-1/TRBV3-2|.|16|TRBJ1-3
TGTGCCAGCAGCCAAGATAGGGGCAGCTCTGGAAACACCATATATTTT
CASSQDRGSSGNTIYF
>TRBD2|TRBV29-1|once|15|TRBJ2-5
TGCAGCGTTGAAGATCTGGCGGGGGGGGTGGAGACCCAGTACTTC
CSVEDLAGGVETQYF
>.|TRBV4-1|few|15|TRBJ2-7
TGCGCCAGCAGCCAAGGAGGGGGGGCCTCCTACGAGCAGTACTTC
CASSQGGGASYEQYF
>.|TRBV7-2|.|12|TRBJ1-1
TGTGCCAGCAGTTGGACAGCTCGACAAGCTTTCTTT
CASSWTARQAFF
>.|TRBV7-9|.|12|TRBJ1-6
TGTGCCAGCAGCCGTCCAGGGTCACCCCTCCACTTT
CASSRPGSPLHF
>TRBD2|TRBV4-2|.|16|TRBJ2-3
TGTGCCAGCAGCCCAGGTGGCGGGGGACGAGGGGATACGCAGTATTTT
CASSPGGGGRGDTQYF
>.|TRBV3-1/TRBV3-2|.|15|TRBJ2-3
TGTGCCAGCAGCCCGCGGACAGTAAGCACAGATACGCAGTATTTT
CASSPRTVSTDTQYF
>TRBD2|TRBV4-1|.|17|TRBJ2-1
TGCGCCAGCAGCCAACCCCATAGCGGGGGTGTAGACAATGAGCAGTTCTTC
CASSQPHSGGVDNEQFF
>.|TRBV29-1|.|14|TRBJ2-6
TGCAGCGTTGAACAGGGATCTGGGGCCAACGTCCTGACTTTC
CSVEQGSGANVLTF